The entry that follows covers one T cell receptor beta chain sequence. The antigen remains undetermined. This entry comes from a study of siplizumab effects on memory and regulatory T cells. This CDR3 has 13 residues. The V end was cut by 5 bases, the J end by 3 bases, with 10 bases between. Germline values: CDR1 LGHNT, CDR2 FRNRAP. Findings and limits, study-wide: Only a minority of proliferating CD4+ or CD8+ clones had an assignable naive or memory phenotype, with roughly 75-96% lacking one.

Every sample had roughly 9.1 x 10^4 of its TCR templates assayed. The table came from immunoSEQ multiplex PCR; TCRdb's copy has only in-frame clones and leaves some out. The table includes 100,000 or so clones, approximately 90% detected once. Sequencing was done on a sample of Tregs sorted from blood. The rearrangement links TRBV12-5 to TRBJ1-1, with D perhaps TRBD1 (6 bases). The clonotype comes from a human donor in good health. The CDR3 sequence is CASGHREDTEAFF. CDR3 bases: TGTGCTAGTGGTCACAGGGAGGACACTGAAGCTTTCTTT. Combining the CDR3 with reference TRBV12-5 and TRBJ1-1 gives the whole variable domain DARVTQTPRHKVTEMGQEVTMRCQPILGHNTVFWYRQTMMQGLELLAYFRNRAPLDDSGMPKDRFSAEMPDATLATLKIQPSEPRDSAVYFCASGHREDTEAFFGQGTRLTVV.